The 16 T cell receptor beta chains reported below all come from one sample, sequenced in a study of T cells in Graves' hyperthyroidism and ophthalmopathy. From RNA transcripts, TCR beta CDR3 regions were amplified. The HTBI primer set was used in a first-round RT-PCR of the TCR CDR3. Using its own MiXCR run on the multiplex PCR reads, TCRdb lists one record per CDR3 protein. The data contain 300,000 to 500,000 distinct CDR3 sequences, about 15% of them singletons. Sequencing used blood. The receptors stem from a woman aged 25-40 years with Graves' hyperthyroidism.

This clonotype was seen only a few times. The chain has TRBV30 and TRBJ1-5; the match to TRBD1 covers 10 bases. The V gene's germline CDR1 is GTSNPN and CDR2 SVGIG (reference sequence). The CDR3 loop spans 14 amino acids. Unmatched junction bases numbered 6, after V lost 3 bases and J lost 7 bases. The CDR3 here is CAWRGTGAGQPQHF. In DNA, the CDR3 is TGTGCCTGGAGGGGGACAGGGGCCGGGCAGCCCCAGCATTTT. The full variable domain, its missing parts supplied by reference TRBV30 and TRBJ1-5, is SQTIHQWPATLVQPVGSPLSLECTVEGTSNPNLYWYRQAAGRGLQLLFYSVGIGQISSEVPQNLSASRPQDRQFILSSKKLLLSDSGFYLCAWRGTGAGQPQHFGDGTRLSIL.

This clonotype came up many times. This sequence joins TRBV6-1 and TRBJ2-3, with 9 bases aligning to TRBD1. Germline V gene lookup returns CDR1 MNHNS and CDR2 SASEGT. The CDR3 consists of 14 residues. Unmatched junction bases numbered 7, after V lost 5 bases and J lost 7 bases. This CDR3 reads CASSPGTGRHTQYF. In nucleotides, the CDR3 is TGTGCCAGCAGTCCCGGGACAGGGCGGCATACGCAGTATTTT.

On this clonotype itself: This CDR3 fails to terminate in the conserved phenylalanine or tryptophan, so it likely reflects a read error. The rearrangement links TRBV19 to TRBJ1-1; a possible D gene is TRBD1 (6 bases). Trimming took 7 bases from V and 1 from J, leaving 16 bases between them. Germline values: CDR1 LNHDA, CDR2 SQIVND (reference sequence). This CDR3 has 15 amino acids. The CDR3 is CASTHTWGANTEAFS. The CDR3 coding sequence is TGTGCCAGTACCCATACTTGGGGGGCGAACACTGAAGCTTTCTCT.

This clonotype was observed at least ten times. The V and J genes are TRBV20-1 and TRBJ2-3; either TRBD1 or TRBD2 may fit D (5 bases each). This CDR3 is built from 14 residues. The V gene's germline CDR1 is DFQATT and CDR2 SNEGSKA (reference sequence). The V end lost 5 bases, the J end lost 4 bases, and 16 bases lay between the germline ends. The CDR3 reads CSAVRDLSADTQYF. CDR3 nucleotides: TGCAGTGCTGTCCGGGACCTCAGCGCAGATACGCAGTATTTT.

This clonotype came up many times. V gene TRBV28 combines with J gene TRBJ2-7, with 8 nucleotides matching TRBD1. The CDR3 is 12 amino acids. Germline assignment: CDR1 MDHEN and CDR2 SYDVKM. J was trimmed by 4 bases and V by 5 bases; bases with no gene match: 1. This CDR3 reads CASSGTGYEQYF. The CDR3 DNA reads TGTGCCAGCAGTGGGACAGGATACGAGCAGTACTTC. Full variable domain (outside the CDR3, taken from reference TRBV28 and TRBJ2-7): DVKVTQSSRYLVKRTGEKVFLECVQDMDHENMFWYRQDPGLGLRLIYFSYDVKMKEKGDIPEGYSVSREKKERFSLILESASTNQTSMYLCASSGTGYEQYFGPGTRLTVT.

J is TRBJ2-2 and V is TRBV30; D is perhaps TRBD1 or TRBD2 (5 bases each). Germline CDR1 is GTSNPN and CDR2 is SVGIG (reference sequence). The V and J ends lost 2 bases and 4 bases respectively, with 17 bases between them. There are 16 residues in the CDR3. Written as DNA, the CDR3 is TGTGCCTGGAGTCCTCCGGGACGGACTCTCACCGGGGAGCTGTTTTTT. As protein: CAWSPPGRTLTGELFF.

This clonotype was picked up a small number of times. V and J are TRBV7-2 and TRBJ2-7; D assignment may be TRBD1 or TRBD2 (7 bases each). V shed 4 bases and J shed 6 bases, with 19 bases lying between them. Germline V lookup: CDR1 SGHTA, CDR2 FQGNSA. The CDR3 is 15 amino acids. The CDR3 sequence is CASSSESTGRAEQYF. The DNA for the CDR3 is TGTGCCAGCAGCTCCGAATCGACAGGGAGGGCCGAGCAGTACTTC.

V usage is TRBV7-2 and J usage is TRBJ2-2, with 9 bases matching TRBD2. The CDR3 is made up of 14 amino acids. V lost 5 bases to trimming and J lost 7 bases; unmatched junction nucleotides: 5. Germline lookup yields CDR1 SGHTA and CDR2 FQGNSA. The DNA of the CDR3 is TGTGCCAGCAGCACCCGGACTAGCGTCGGGGAGCTGTTTTTT. Its protein is CASSTRTSVGELFF.

This clonotype was found a few times. A read error may explain this, as a much larger clone is one base away. In DNA form, the CDR3 reads TGTGCCAGCAGCGCCAGTATGGGGAATGAGCAGTTCTTC. Translating gives CASSASMGNEQFF. The gene calls are TRBV7-2 and TRBJ2-1, with no clear D. Per germline, CDR1 SGHTA and CDR2 FQGNSA. The CDR3 runs to 13 residues. V was shortened by 5 bases and J by 7 bases, with 12 bases between the two germline ends.

This clonotype was counted between two and nine times. The chain has TRBV20-1 and TRBJ1-5; 7 nucleotides align to TRBD1. The CDR3 loop spans 15 amino acids. V lost 1 base, J lost 2 bases, and 5 bases stayed unmatched. The germline V gene encodes CDR1 DFQATT and CDR2 SNEGSKA (reference sequence). CDR3 protein: CSARGPGGRNQPQHF. The CDR3 DNA reads TGCAGTGCTAGAGGGCCAGGGGGGCGCAATCAGCCCCAGCATTTT.

This clonotype was detected ten times or more. V gene TRBV20-1 combines with J gene TRBJ2-2, with D perhaps being TRBD1 or TRBD2 (6 bases each). The CDR3 runs to 15 residues. Trimming took off 3 bases at V and 4 bases at J, with 15 bases between the two ends. CDR1 DFQATT and CDR2 SNEGSKA come from the germline V gene (reference sequence). Written as DNA, the CDR3 is TGCAGTGCTAGTTCGGGGGAGACAGGCACCGGGGAGCTGTTTTTT. Protein sequence: CSASSGETGTGELFF.

The chain combines TRBV29-1 with TRBJ2-1; D possibly corresponds to TRBD2 (7 bases). This CDR3 contains 15 residues. V was cut by 4 bases and J by 7 bases, with 20 bases left in between. Germline-derived CDR1 and CDR2 are SQVTM and ANQGSEA. The CDR3 nucleotides read TGCAGCGTTGCTGGGGGCGGGAGCGGAAGAAATGAGCAGTTCTTC. Amino acid sequence: CSVAGGGSGRNEQFF.

This clonotype was observed a handful of times. V is TRBV29-1 and J is TRBJ2-7; no clear D. Trimming removed 4 bases at V and 0 bases at J, with 16 bases between. The CDR3 extends over 15 amino acids. The germline V gene encodes CDR1 SQVTM and CDR2 ANQGSEA. CDR3 nucleotides: TGCAGCGTTGGAGTCCTCAGGCCAAGCTCCTACGAGCAGTACTTC. It yields the protein CSVGVLRPSSYEQYF.

The chain uses TRBV7-2 and TRBJ2-7; TRBD2 matches at 8 bases. Germline CDR1 SGHTA, CDR2 FQGNSA. The CDR3 length is 14 residues. J was trimmed by 3 bases and V by 6 bases; bases with no gene match: 7. The CDR3 DNA reads TGTGCCAGCAGACTACTAGCGGAAGTCTACGAGCAGTACTTC. Amino acid sequence: CASRLLAEVYEQYF. The whole variable domain, remainder taken from reference TRBV7-2 and TRBJ2-7, is GAGVSQSPSNKVTEKGKDVELRCDPISGHTALYWYRQSLGQGLEFLIYFQGNSAPDKSGLPSDRFSAERTGGSVSTLTIQRTQQEDSAVYLCASRLLAEVYEQYFGPGTRLTVT.

This clonotype was seen ten or more times. The chain employs TRBV5-6 and TRBJ2-3; a possible D gene is TRBD2 (6 bases). Germline CDR1 reads SGHDT; CDR2 reads YYEEEE. The CDR3 is 13 residues long. V was cut by 0 bases and J by 6 bases, with 8 bases left in between. CDR3 nucleotides: TGTGCCAGCAGCTTGGATACTAGCGATACGCAGTATTTT. This encodes CASSLDTSDTQYF.

This clonotype came up a few times. This chain links TRBV10-1 with TRBJ2-1; 9 nucleotides align to TRBD2. CDR3 length: 15 amino acids. Germline assignment: CDR1 WNHNN and CDR2 SYGVQD (reference sequence). With V trimmed by 2 bases and J by 8 bases, 7 bases remained unmatched. This CDR3 reads CASSEGASGIDEQFF. CDR3 in DNA: TGCGCCAGCAGTGAGGGTGCTAGCGGGATCGATGAGCAGTTCTTC.